The 11 T cell receptor beta chains below all came from one sample that was sequenced in a study of cytomegalovirus exposure and HLA in healthy donors. The PCR had 60 Vbeta and 13 Jbeta primers. Profiled with immunoSEQ multiplex PCR; TCRdb holds only in-frame clones, not every one. In the table there are 95,000 to 110,000 clones, 10% of which are singletons. The sequenced sample consisted of PBMCs. These receptors all stem from a man between 35 and 55 years old in good health and CMV-seropositive.

A few counts support this clone. This chain joins TRBV28 and TRBJ1-5; no clear D. The CDR3 covers 10 residues. Germline V gene lookup returns CDR1 MDHEN and CDR2 SYDVKM. The ends were cut back, 10 bases at V and 11 bases at J, with 12 bases in the middle. DNA of the CDR3: TGTGCCACCCGAATGGAGGCCCAGCATTTT. This encodes CATRMEAQHF. Drawing the rest from reference TRBV28 and TRBJ1-5, the complete variable domain is DVKVTQSSRYLVKRTGEKVFLECVQDMDHENMFWYRQDPGLGLRLIYFSYDVKMKEKGDIPEGYSVSREKKERFSLILESASTNQTSMYLCATRMEAQHFGDGTRLSIL.

This clone was picked up a small number of times. The rearrangement joins TRBV2 to TRBJ2-1, with D maybe TRBD2 (5 bases). CDR3 size: 14 residues. With 11 bases removed from V and 5 bases from J, the gap between germline ends came to 19 bases. Germline CDR1 is SNHLY and CDR2 is FYNNEI. In nucleotides, the CDR3 is TGTGCCTACCTAGCCCTAGGTAGAGACAATGAGCAGTTCTTC. Translating it yields CAYLALGRDNEQFF. The variable domain in full, with the rest retrieved from reference TRBV2 and TRBJ2-1, is EPEVTQTPSHQVTQMGQEVILRCVPISNHLYFYWYRQILGQKVEFLVSFYNNEISEKSEIFDDQFSVERPDGSNFTLKIRSTKLEDSAMYFCAYLALGRDNEQFFGPGTRLTVL.

In its sample, this clone was seen a few times. The chain is built from TRBV9 and TRBJ1-3, with a weak D call TRBD1 (5 bases). There are 13 residues in the CDR3. Germline V lookup: CDR1 SGDLS, CDR2 YYNGEE. Trimming cost V 3 bases and J 9 bases, with 13 bases left between them. CDR3 region: CASSGGDGSTIYF. The CDR3 bases are TGTGCCAGCAGCGGGGGGGACGGGAGCACCATATATTTT. Combining the CDR3 with reference TRBV9 and TRBJ1-3 gives the whole variable domain DSGVTQTPKHLITATGQRVTLRCSPRSGDLSVYWYQQSLDQGLQFLIQYYNGEERAKGNILERFSAQQFPDLHSELNLSSLELGDSALYFCASSGGDGSTIYFGEGSWLTVV.

This chain joins TRBV25-1 and TRBJ2-3; no reliable D call. CDR3 length: 11 residues. Trimming stripped 6 bases from V and 2 bases from J, with 3 bases between. The germline CDR1 and CDR2 sequences are MGHDK and SYGVNS. CDR3 DNA sequence: TGTGCCAGCAGCCTCACAGATACGCAGTATTTT. Translated: CASSLTDTQYF.

This chain joins TRBV5-6 and TRBJ2-5, with D unclear. Gene TRBJ2-7 matches the end of the DNA better, so the J call may be wrong. The CDR3 is 13 residues long. The germline CDR1 and CDR2 sequences are SGHDT and YYEEEE. The CDR3 nucleotides are TGTGCCAGCAGCCCACAGCTAACCTACGAGCAGTACTTC. Protein product: CASSPQLTYEQYF.

This sequence joins TRBV10-2 and TRBJ2-2; D may be TRBD1 (8 bases). Trimming stripped 7 bases from V and 6 bases from J, with 18 bases between. Germline V CDR1 and CDR2: WSHSY, SAAADI. The CDR3 is 15 amino acids. CDR3 amino acids: CASKTGEGEAGELFF. The DNA of the CDR3 is TGCGCCAGCAAGACAGGGGAGGGTGAGGCCGGGGAGCTGTTTTTT.

This clone was counted a few times. V usage is TRBV30 and J usage is TRBJ2-2, with a tentative D call TRBD2 (6 bases). The CDR3 spans 15 residues. Trimming removed 6 bases at V and 1 base at J, with 15 bases between. The germline gives CDR1 GTSNPN, CDR2 SVGIG (reference sequence). CDR3 loop: CACESGTVNTGELFF. The CDR3 DNA reads TGTGCCTGTGAGTCCGGGACTGTGAACACCGGGGAGCTGTTTTTT.

The chain has TRBV12-2 and TRBJ2-7; the table's D call, TRBD1, was not checked against the DNA. TRBV12-2 is a pseudogene segment. The CDR3 consists of 17 residues. The CDR3, as DNA: TGTGCAAGTCGCTTAGCGCTAATCCTAGGACAGGGCTCCGAGCAGTACTTC. Its translation: CASRLALILGQGSEQYF.

The gene calls are TRBV13 and TRBJ1-3, with D unresolved. Trimming removed 5 bases from V and 3 bases from J, with 11 bases in between. Germline CDR1 reads PRHDT; CDR2 reads FYEKMQ (reference sequence). The CDR3 runs to 14 residues. CDR3 coding DNA: TGTGCCAGCAGCCAAACAACGGGTGGAAACACCATATATTTT. Translation gives CASSQTTGGNTIYF.

This clone showed up just a few times. The chain recombines TRBV14 with TRBJ2-5; 14 bases match TRBD2. The germline gives CDR1 SGHDN, CDR2 FVKESK. V lost 3 bases, J lost 4 bases, and 1 base stayed unmatched. The CDR3 covers 15 residues. This CDR3 reads CASSQGLAGAETQYF. The CDR3 DNA sequence: TGTGCCAGCAGCCAGGGACTAGCGGGAGCAGAGACCCAGTACTTC. Looking up the rest from reference TRBV14 and TRBJ2-5 gives the full variable domain: EAGVTQFPSHSVIEKGQTVTLRCDPISGHDNLYWYRRVMGKEIKFLLHFVKESKQDESGMPNNRFLAERTGGTYSTLKVQPAELEDSGVYFCASSQGLAGAETQYFGPGTRLLVL.

This clone was seen more than once but under ten times. The chain employs TRBV7-9 and TRBJ2-7; tentative D call: TRBD2 (5 bases). The length of the CDR3 is 16 residues. The V and J ends lost 5 bases and 0 bases respectively, with 17 bases between them. Germline V gene sequence: CDR1 SEHNR, CDR2 FQNEAQ (reference sequence). CDR3 sequence (DNA): TGTGCCAGCAGCGAAACACCGACGGGGAGCTCCTACGAGCAGTACTTC. Translation gives CASSETPTGSSYEQYF.